One sample yielded the 2 T cell receptor beta chains listed below, sequenced in a study of T cells in localized non-small cell lung cancer. Clones were sequenced by immunoSEQ multiplex PCR, and TCRdb holds only the in-frame ones, with some missing. The sample carries some 1,500 clones, roughly 31% recorded once. Sequenced here: lung tumor tissue, sampled before any cancer treatment. The receptors originated from a man aged 40 to 70 with stage II lung adenocarcinoma.

The chain recombines TRBV5-1 with TRBJ2-7; TRBD1 agrees at 9 bases. The CDR3 spans 17 residues. CDR1 and CDR2 (germline): SGHRS, YFSETQ. The V segment lost 2 bases and the J segment 5 bases; nucleotides outside the gene matches: 14. Here the CDR3 reads CASSFALGGTGRDEQYF. CDR3 coding DNA: TGCGCCAGCAGCTTTGCCCTGGGCGGGACAGGGAGAGACGAGCAGTACTTC.

A note on this clone: At least one base is unread or ambiguous, so its residue appears as X. This rearrangement joins TRBV19 to TRBJ2-3; D remains unclear. CDR1 and CDR2 (germline): LNHDA, SQIVND (reference sequence). With 3 bases removed from V and 6 bases from J, the gap between germline ends came to 13 bases. The CDR3 spans 14 residues. The CDR3 loop reads CASSIRQXSDTQYF. In DNA form, the CDR3 reads TGTGCCAGTAGTATTAGGCAGGRCAGTGATACGCAGTATTTT.